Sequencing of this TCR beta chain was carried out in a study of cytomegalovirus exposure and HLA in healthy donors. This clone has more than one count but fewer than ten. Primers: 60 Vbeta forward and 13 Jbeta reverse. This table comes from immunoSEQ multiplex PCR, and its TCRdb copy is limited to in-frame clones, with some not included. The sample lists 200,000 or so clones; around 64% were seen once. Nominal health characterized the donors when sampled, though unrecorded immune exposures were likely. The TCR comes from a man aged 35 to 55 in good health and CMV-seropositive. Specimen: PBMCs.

CDR3 residues: CASSLQGVEQPQHF. The DNA of the CDR3 is TGTGCCAGCAGCTTACAGGGGGTTGAACAGCCCCAGCATTTT. This sequence joins TRBV7-2 and TRBJ1-5, with 7 bases aligning to TRBD1. The CDR3 totals 14 residues. The V gene's germline CDR1 is SGHTA and CDR2 FQGNSA. V was pared by 2 bases and J by 7 bases, with 5 bases of the junction left unmatched.